Each of the 10 T cell receptor beta chains below was sequenced from the same sample in a study of CD4 T cells in relation to SARS-CoV-2 and coronaviruses. Produced via immunoSEQ multiplex PCR; TCRdb's table is partial and in-frame only. Of 50,000 to 70,000 clones in the sample, about 91% were seen once. Sequenced input: naive CD4+ T cells from PBMCs. Subset indicated: naive CD4+ T cells isolated by negative enrichment. The origin of the receptors is an adult with COVID-19.

The chain joins TRBV29-1 to TRBJ1-1, with TRBD1 as a possible D gene (6 bases). The V and J ends lost 6 bases and 5 bases respectively, with 16 bases between them. This CDR3 region has 13 residues. Germline V gene sequence: CDR1 SQVTM, CDR2 ANQGSEA. CDR3 residues: CSVQGARGTEAFF. The CDR3 nucleotides are TGCAGCGTACAGGGCGCTAGGGGTACTGAAGCTTTCTTT.

The genes are TRBV5-4 and TRBJ2-3, with TRBD1 matching 9 bases. Germline CDR1 and CDR2: SGHNT and YYREEE (reference sequence). Trimming at V came to 0 bases and at J to 3 bases, leaving 8 bases not matched to a gene. This CDR3 is 17 amino acids long. CDR3 protein: CASSLGLQGAGTDTQYF. The CDR3 region has the DNA TGTGCCAGCAGCTTGGGCTTACAGGGGGCAGGGACAGATACGCAGTATTTT.

The chain employs TRBV7-9 and TRBJ2-3, with D perhaps matching TRBD1 (5 bases). V lost 1 base, J lost 1 base, and 9 bases lay in between. There are 15 residues in the CDR3. CDR1 SEHNR and CDR2 FQNEAQ come from the germline V gene (reference sequence). CDR3 protein: CASSLGTGRTDTQYF. In DNA, the CDR3 is TGTGCCAGCAGCTTAGGTACAGGCCGCACAGATACGCAGTATTTT.

The chain links TRBV10-3 to TRBJ1-1; no reliable D call. The V end was cut by 0 bases, the J end by 1 base, with 9 bases between. CDR1 is ENHRY and CDR2 is SYGVKD in the germline V gene. The CDR3 sequence is 15 residues long. The CDR3 bases are TGTGCCATCAGTGAGTCGGACCGAGGGAACACTGAAGCTTTCTTT. Translating gives CAISESDRGNTEAFF.

The chain is built from TRBV30 and TRBJ1-2; D is undetermined. The V and J ends lost 0 bases and 7 bases respectively, with 6 bases between them. The CDR3 spans 11 residues. Per the germline V gene, CDR1 is GTSNPN and CDR2 is SVGIG (reference sequence). CDR3 bases: TGTGCCTGGAGTGTCTATGGTGGCTACACCTTC. Protein: CAWSVYGGYTF. The full variable domain, rest sourced from reference TRBV30 and TRBJ1-2, is SQTIHQWPATLVQPVGSPLSLECTVEGTSNPNLYWYRQAAGRGLQLLFYSVGIGQISSEVPQNLSASRPQDRQFILSSKKLLLSDSGFYLCAWSVYGGYTFGSGTRLTVV.

The chain has TRBV4-1 and TRBJ2-1, with D tentatively TRBD2 (6 bases). The CDR3 loop spans 14 amino acids. CDR1 and CDR2 from the germline V gene are MGHRA and YSYEKL. V was cut by 0 bases and J by 4 bases, with 7 bases left in between. The CDR3 here is CASSQDRGYNEQFF. The CDR3 DNA reads as TGCGCCAGCAGCCAAGATCGGGGGTACAATGAGCAGTTCTTC.

The chain recombines TRBV15 with TRBJ1-1; D remains ambiguous. The germline V gene encodes CDR1 LNHNV and CDR2 YYDKDF (reference sequence). Between the trimmed V and J ends, which lost 0 bases and 1 base, there was a span of 6 bases. The CDR3 is 14 residues long. CDR3 in amino acids: CATSRDTWNTEAFF. The CDR3 nucleotides are TGTGCCACCAGCAGAGATACCTGGAACACTGAAGCTTTCTTT.

The chain combines TRBV2 with TRBJ2-1; 14 nucleotides align to TRBD2. The CDR3 sequence is 14 residues long. The germline gives CDR1 SNHLY, CDR2 FYNNEI. The J segment lost 9 bases and the V segment lost 8 bases, leaving 6 bases of the junction unmatched. The CDR3: CASEGLAGAGEQFF. DNA of the CDR3: TGTGCCAGCGAGGGACTAGCGGGAGCGGGTGAGCAGTTCTTC.

V gene TRBV27 combines with J gene TRBJ2-3; D is unresolved. Germline CDR1 reads MNHEY; CDR2 reads SMNVEV (reference sequence). V gave up 4 bases and J gave up 0 bases, with 8 bases separating them. CDR3 length: 14 residues. The CDR3 bases are TGTGCCAGCAGTTCTCTCCCAAGCACAGATACGCAGTATTTT. This gives the protein CASSSLPSTDTQYF.

The V gene is TRBV4-1, the J gene TRBJ1-6; TRBD1 aligns across 7 bases. The germline gives CDR1 MGHRA, CDR2 YSYEKL. This CDR3 comprises 18 residues. The V and J ends lost 8 bases and 0 bases, in that order; junction bases with no gene match: 13. As DNA, the CDR3 is TGCGCCAGCGATCCCGGGACAGTCGGGAGCTCCTATAATTCACCCCTCCACTTT. Protein: CASDPGTVGSSYNSPLHF.